This entry describes one T cell receptor (beta chain). As yet, its antigen is unknown. With 4 bases removed from V and 9 bases from J, the gap between germline ends came to 10 bases. Germline loops: CDR1 SNHLY, CDR2 FYNNEI. This CDR3 has 12 amino acids. The data were taken from a study of cytomegalovirus exposure and HLA in healthy donors. Healthy bone marrow donors made up the cohort. PCR primers comprised 60 Vbeta and 13 Jbeta primers. TCRdb keeps only in-frame clones here, not all; method: immunoSEQ multiplex PCR. The sample contains 150,000 to 200,000 clones, 68% of which appear only once. Points from the study as a whole: A missense DCLRE1C variant was associated with V- and J-gene trimming of TCR beta chains in a later analysis, and an independent cohort replicated the association. A later analysis showed HLA-associated TCR beta chains outstripping equally common others in clonal expansion.

This TCR came from a woman in her thirties or forties in good health and CMV-seropositive. The rearrangement uses TRBV2 and TRBJ2-1; D is ambiguous. The material sequenced was PBMCs. The CDR3 is CASSGSAAEQFF. CDR3 DNA: TGTGCCAGCAGTGGCAGTGCGGCTGAGCAGTTCTTC.